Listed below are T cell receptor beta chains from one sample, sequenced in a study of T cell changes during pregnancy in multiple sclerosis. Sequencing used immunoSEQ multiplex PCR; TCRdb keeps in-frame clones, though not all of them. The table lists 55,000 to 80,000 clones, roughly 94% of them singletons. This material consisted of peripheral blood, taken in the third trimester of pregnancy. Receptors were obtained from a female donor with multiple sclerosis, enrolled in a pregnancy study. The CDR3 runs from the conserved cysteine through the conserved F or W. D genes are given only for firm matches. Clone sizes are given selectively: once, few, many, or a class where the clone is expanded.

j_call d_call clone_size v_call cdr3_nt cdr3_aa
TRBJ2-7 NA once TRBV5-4 TGTGCCAGCAGCTTGGCCGGCGCCGGGTCCTACGAGCAGTACTTC CASSLAGAGSYEQYF
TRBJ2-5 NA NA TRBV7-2 TGTGCCAGCAGCCATTCCGGACAGAATCCGGGTGAGCAGTACTTC CASSHSGQNPGEQYF
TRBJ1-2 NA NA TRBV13 TGTGCCAGCAGCCTAAAGGAGTTCTATGGCTACACCTTC CASSLKEFYGYTF
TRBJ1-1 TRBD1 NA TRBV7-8 TGTGCCAGCAGGAGGGGGCCAGCCCGGAACACTGAAGCTTTCTTT CASRRGPARNTEAFF
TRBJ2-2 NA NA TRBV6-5 TGTGCCAGCAGATCGAACACAGGCACCGGGGAGCTGTTTTTT CASRSNTGTGELFF
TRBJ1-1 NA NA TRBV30 TGTGCCTGGAGTGTGGGACATTTGAACACTGAAGCTTTCTTT CAWSVGHLNTEAFF
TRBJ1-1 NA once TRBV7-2 TGTGCCAGCAGCCCCCAACAGGGTTTAGGGAACACTGAAGCTTTCTTT CASSPQQGLGNTEAFF
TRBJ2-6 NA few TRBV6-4 TGTGCCAGCGCCACATCGGGGGTAAATGGGGCCAACGTCCTGACTTTC CASATSGVNGANVLTF
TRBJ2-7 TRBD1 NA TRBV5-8 TGTGCCAGCAGCTGGAATGGACAGGAGGTTTACGAGCAGTACTTC CASSWNGQEVYEQYF
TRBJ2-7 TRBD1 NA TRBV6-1 TGTGCCAGCAGTTGGGGACAGGGTCAAGCCTACGAGCAGTACTTC CASSWGQGQAYEQYF
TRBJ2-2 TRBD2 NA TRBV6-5 TGTGCCAGCAGTTACTCGGGACTAGTCTCCGGGGAGCTGTTTTTT CASSYSGLVSGELFF
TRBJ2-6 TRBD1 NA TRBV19 TGTGCCAGTAGAACCGGGACAGTGGCTGGGGCCAACGTCCTGACTTTC CASRTGTVAGANVLTF
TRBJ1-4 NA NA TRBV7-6 TGTGCCAGCAGCTTAGGGTTCGCCGGAAAACTGTTTTTT CASSLGFAGKLFF
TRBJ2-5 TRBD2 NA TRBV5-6 TGTGCCAGCACCGTGACTAGCGGGGGGGCGGAGACCCAGTACTTC CASTVTSGGAETQYF
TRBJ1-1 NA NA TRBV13 TGTGCCAGCAAAAGAGGACAGATTAACACTGAAGCTTTCTTT CASKRGQINTEAFF
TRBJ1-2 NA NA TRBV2 TGTGCCAGCAGACAGATTTATGGCTACACCTTC CASRQIYGYTF